The 30 T cell receptor beta chains given below trace back to one sample, sequenced in a study of T-cell memory formation after mild COVID-19. TCRdb used MiXCR to reprocess the 5' RACE reads, holding one entry per CDR3 protein. The sample shows roughly 350,000 distinct CDR3 sequences, around 21% of them seen only once. The sequencing input was PBMCs or a T cell subset sorted from them (not recorded which). The receptors were sampled from an adult woman who had mild COVID-19 (a few samples of this study predate the infection). Cell type and time point are not known.

The genes are TRBV29-1 and TRBJ2-3; TRBD2 is a possible D gene (5 bases). Germline values: CDR1 SQVTM, CDR2 ANQGSEA. The CDR3 covers 14 residues. Trimming left V 5 bases short and J 2 bases short, with 14 bases between. CDR3 sequence reads: CSVMYQRTTDTQYF. The CDR3 DNA reads TGCAGCGTTATGTATCAGCGGACCACAGATACGCAGTATTTT.

The chain uses TRBV12-3 or TRBV12-4 and TRBJ2-5; 8 bases match TRBD2. V was pared by 7 bases and J by 3 bases, with 13 bases of the junction left unmatched. The CDR3 sequence is 16 residues long. The CDR3 region is CASNIYGRAGKETQYF. The CDR3 DNA reads TGTGCCAGCAACATCTACGGGAGGGCCGGCAAAGAGACCCAGTACTTC.

This clonotype occurred a few times. The V gene is TRBV4-3, the J gene TRBJ2-7; 13 nucleotides agree with TRBD2. Germline values: CDR1 LGHNA, CDR2 YSLEER. The length of the CDR3 is 18 residues. The V segment lost 2 bases and the J segment 2 bases; nucleotides outside the gene matches: 9. The CDR3 loop reads CASSQQLGTSGMTYEQYF. The CDR3 bases are TGCGCCAGCAGCCAACAATTGGGGACTAGCGGGATGACCTACGAGCAGTACTTC.

In nucleotides, the CDR3 is TGTGCCAGCAGCTTGACTAGCGGGGTGCAGTTCTTC. Translating gives CASSLTSGVQFF. The J gene is TRBJ2-1, the V gene TRBV12-3 or TRBV12-4, with 11 bases aligning to TRBD2. Germline trimming cut 6 bases from V and 12 bases from J; bases unmatched to any gene: 4. CDR3 size: 12 residues.

The J gene is TRBJ2-3, the V gene TRBV30; D not resolved. V lost 0 bases and J lost 0, with 7 bases in between. This CDR3 region has 14 residues. In germline, CDR1 is GTSNPN, CDR2 SVGIG (reference sequence). CDR3 DNA sequence: TGTGCCTGGAGTGTAGTTACTAGCACAGATACGCAGTATTTT. Residues: CAWSVVTSTDTQYF.

This chain connects TRBV20-1 to TRBJ2-7; D is unresolved. V was trimmed by 3 bases and J by 8 bases, leaving 11 bases between them. The CDR3 totals 11 residues. The germline V gene has CDR1 DFQATT and CDR2 SNEGSKA (reference sequence). CDR3 nucleotides: TGCAGTGCTAGGGATGTCAGGAAGCAGTACTTC. This codes for CSARDVRKQYF.

V usage is TRBV14 and J usage is TRBJ1-4; D is unresolved. Germline CDR1 SGHDN, CDR2 FVKESK. The CDR3 is made up of 13 amino acids. V was pared by 6 bases and J by 7 bases, with 12 bases between. The DNA for the CDR3 is TGTGCCAGCAGTATGGGCGCGGCTGAAAAACTGTTTTTT. Encoded protein: CASSMGAAEKLFF.

This clonotype was seen more than once but under ten times. The chain joins TRBV14 to TRBJ1-1; D not certain. V was trimmed by 1 base and J by 4 bases, leaving 7 bases between them. The length of the CDR3 is 13 residues. Germline lookup yields CDR1 SGHDN and CDR2 FVKESK. As DNA, the CDR3 is TGTGCCAGCAGCCAAGCCCCGGGCACTGAAGCTTTCTTT. Translation gives CASSQAPGTEAFF.

V is TRBV3-1 and J is TRBJ2-1; 15 nucleotides agree with TRBD2. Trimming cost V 1 base and J 6 bases; bases outside gene matches: 7. The CDR3 is made up of 18 amino acids. The germline CDR1 and CDR2 sequences are LGHDT and YNNKEL (reference sequence). CDR3 protein: CASSQARTSGGATNEQFF. The CDR3 bases are TGTGCCAGCAGCCAAGCCCGGACTAGCGGGGGGGCTACCAATGAGCAGTTCTTC.

This clonotype came up a few times. V usage is TRBV29-1 and J usage is TRBJ2-3, with D maybe TRBD1 (5 bases). The germline CDR1 and CDR2 sequences are SQVTM and ANQGSEA. The germline V and J ends were trimmed by 6 bases and 0 bases, with 13 bases remaining between them. This CDR3 spans 14 amino acids. For the CDR3, the DNA is TGCAGCGTCCAGCCAGGGTCTAGCACAGATACGCAGTATTTT. This translates into CSVQPGSSTDTQYF.

The sample holds a few counts of this clonotype. The chain uses TRBV7-7 and TRBJ2-1; tentative D call: TRBD1 (5 bases). The germline V gene has CDR1 SSHAT and CDR2 FNYEAQ (reference sequence). This CDR3 has 15 residues. With 5 bases removed from V and 0 bases from J, the gap between germline ends came to 11 bases. The CDR3 coding sequence is TGTGCCAGCAGCCCCTCAGGGAACTCCTACAATGAGCAGTTCTTC. It yields the protein CASSPSGNSYNEQFF.

V and J are TRBV12-3 or TRBV12-4 and TRBJ2-5; 8 bases are shared with TRBD2. J gave up 4 bases and V 5 bases, and 9 bases lay outside the gene matches. The CDR3 is made up of 15 amino acids. CDR3 sequence (DNA): TGTGCCAGCAGTCAAATCGGCGGGGGGACAGAGACCCAGTACTTC. As protein: CASSQIGGGTETQYF.

This clonotype was found many times. The CDR3 nucleotides read TGTGCCAGCAGCCCACAGGGAGGACTCCACTCCTACGAGCAGTACTTC. Protein sequence: CASSPQGGLHSYEQYF. This chain links TRBV9 with TRBJ2-7; perhaps D is TRBD1 or TRBD2 (6 bases each). The CDR3 consists of 16 residues. Between the trimmed V and J ends, which lost 4 bases and 0 bases, there was a span of 17 bases. The V gene's germline CDR1 is SGDLS and CDR2 YYNGEE.

V is TRBV5-1 and J is TRBJ1-1, with D tentatively TRBD1 (6 bases). The CDR3 contains 14 residues. V was trimmed by 0 bases and J by 11 bases, leaving 17 bases between them. Germline V CDR1 and CDR2: SGHRS, YFSETQ. CDR3 sequence reads: CASSLGLNREEAFF. In DNA, the CDR3 is TGCGCCAGCAGCTTGGGCCTCAACAGGGAGGAGGCTTTCTTT.

This clonotype was counted between two and nine times. V usage is TRBV29-1 and J usage is TRBJ1-2; TRBD1 matches 7 bases. The CDR3 is 14 residues long. V lost 5 bases to trimming and J lost 2 bases; unmatched junction nucleotides: 8. Germline V gene lookup returns CDR1 SQVTM and CDR2 ANQGSEA. Here the CDR3 reads CSVRPGQSNYGYTF. The CDR3 DNA reads as TGCAGCGTTCGCCCGGGACAGTCAAACTATGGCTACACCTTC.

Regarding this clonotype: One junction end does not reproduce the germline sequence, and a read error may be involved. The chain couples TRBV7-7 to TRBJ2-1; D is uncertain. There are 14 residues in the CDR3. CDR1 SSHAT and CDR2 FNYEAQ come from the germline V gene (reference sequence). The DNA for the CDR3 is TGTGCTAGCAGCCCGGGCCTTCCGAGCAATGAGCAGTTCTTC. This translates into CASSPGLPSNEQFF.

The chain is built from TRBV5-6 and TRBJ2-2; D not resolved. The CDR3 is 17 residues long. Per germline, CDR1 SGHDT and CDR2 YYEEEE. The V end lost 0 bases, the J end lost 2 bases, and 14 bases lay between the germline ends. The CDR3 is CASSLDIGSQNTGELFF. CDR3 in DNA: TGTGCCAGCAGCTTGGATATAGGGTCGCAAAACACCGGGGAGCTGTTTTTT. Full variable domain (outside the CDR3, taken from reference TRBV5-6 and TRBJ2-2): DAGVTQSPTHLIKTRGQQVTLRCSPKSGHDTVSWYQQALGQGPQFIFQYYEEEERQRGNFPDRFSGHQFPNYSSELNVNALLLGDSALYLCASSLDIGSQNTGELFFGEGSRLTVL.

This clonotype has at least ten counts. The chain has TRBV19 and TRBJ2-1; 11 bases align to TRBD2. The germline gives CDR1 LNHDA, CDR2 SQIVND (reference sequence). CDR3 length: 17 amino acids. The V segment lost 4 bases and the J segment 6 bases; nucleotides outside the gene matches: 11. The CDR3 protein is CASSSPPGLAAPNEQFF. The CDR3 coding sequence is TGTGCCAGTAGTAGCCCGCCGGGACTAGCGGCCCCCAATGAGCAGTTCTTC.

The V and J genes are TRBV6-1 and TRBJ1-2, with TRBD1 identical over 8 bases. V shed 9 bases and J 5 bases; nucleotides not matched to a gene: 8. The CDR3 has 13 residues. Germline CDR1 MNHNS, CDR2 SASEGT. CDR3 region: CASHHRGRYGYTF. In nucleotides, the CDR3 is TGTGCCAGTCATCACAGGGGGAGGTATGGCTACACCTTC.

This clonotype was seen more than once but under ten times. The V gene is TRBV6-2 or TRBV6-3, the J gene TRBJ1-5; maybe TRBD1 (6 bases). The CDR3 is 17 amino acids. V lost 0 bases to trimming and J lost 3 bases, with 15 bases between them. Germline CDR1 reads MNHEY; CDR2 reads SVGEGT. This chain's CDR3 is CASSYSRARGHNQPQHF. The CDR3 nucleotides are TGTGCCAGCAGTTACTCGAGGGCGCGGGGGCACAATCAGCCCCAGCATTTT.

This clonotype came up many times. The chain employs TRBV5-6 and TRBJ1-4, with TRBD1 matching 8 bases. The junction had 4 bases not matched to a gene; V was cut back by 2 bases and J by 4 bases. The germline gives CDR1 SGHDT, CDR2 YYEEEE. The CDR3 is made up of 15 amino acids. This chain's CDR3 is CASSFRDRLNEKLFF. The CDR3 DNA reads as TGTGCCAGCAGCTTTCGGGACAGGCTTAATGAAAAACTGTTTTTT.

This sequence joins TRBV7-8 and TRBJ2-1; 8 bases match TRBD2. Germline V CDR1 and CDR2: SGHVS, FQNEAQ. CDR3 length: 14 amino acids. V dropped 1 base and J dropped 4; count of bases not matched to a gene: 0. CDR3 bases: TGTGCCAGCAGCTTAGGCGGGAGGTACAATGAGCAGTTCTTC. Its translation: CASSLGGRYNEQFF.

V usage is TRBV5-1 and J usage is TRBJ1-4, with TRBD1 identical over 7 bases. Trimming cost V 3 bases and J 5 bases; bases outside gene matches: 7. The length of the CDR3 is 15 residues. Germline CDR1 reads SGHRS; CDR2 reads YFSETQ. The CDR3, as DNA: TGCGCCAGCAGCTCTTTTGGGACAGCAAATGAAAAACTGTTTTTT. It codes for CASSSFGTANEKLFF.

The table lists this clonotype with a few counts. J is TRBJ2-3 and V is TRBV10-3; 10 nucleotides match TRBD2. Germline V gene data show CDR1 as ENHRY and CDR2 as SYGVKD. The CDR3 runs to 20 residues. Trimming took 2 bases from V and 4 from J; bases not matched to a gene: 18. This CDR3 reads CAISELDLAGVPYGPDTQYF. CDR3 coding DNA: TGTGCCATCAGTGAGCTCGACCTAGCGGGGGTCCCATACGGGCCAGATACGCAGTATTTT.

This clonotype appeared a few times. The chain has TRBV7-3 and TRBJ2-5; 8 bases align to TRBD1. Germline V lookup: CDR1 SGHTA, CDR2 FQGTGA. The V gene end was trimmed by 6 bases and the J gene end by 2 bases; junction bases not matched to a gene: 8. The CDR3 contains 15 residues. CDR3 nucleotide sequence: TGTGCCAGCAGACGATCGGACAGGGTACAAGAGACCCAGTACTTC. Translated, it gives CASRRSDRVQETQYF.

The chain employs TRBV7-3 and TRBJ2-5; D call uncertain. This CDR3 has 11 amino acids. Deletions cut 5 bases from V and 5 bases from J, with 6 bases between. Germline CDR1 and CDR2: SGHTA and FQGTGA. CDR3 DNA sequence: TGTGCCAGCAGCCCGGTGGAGACCCAGTACTTC. It translates to CASSPVETQYF.

This clonotype was seen a few times. This chain uses TRBV18 with TRBJ2-7; the D gene is possibly TRBD1 (5 bases). Germline assignment: CDR1 KGHSH and CDR2 LQKENI. Deletions cut 2 bases from V and 5 bases from J, with 13 bases between. The CDR3 loop spans 14 amino acids. The CDR3 bases are TGTGCCAGCTCACCATCTTGGGGCCGGGACGAGCAGTACTTC. Protein product: CASSPSWGRDEQYF.

This clonotype occurred a few times. The chain combines TRBV9 with TRBJ1-1; D unclear. Trimming took 3 bases from V and 3 from J, leaving 15 bases between them. Germline lookup yields CDR1 SGDLS and CDR2 YYNGEE. This CDR3 region has 15 residues. CDR3 coding DNA: TGTGCCAGCAGCGAATGGGCAACTGGGGACACTGAAGCTTTCTTT. It specifies CASSEWATGDTEAFF.

The V gene is TRBV5-1, the J gene TRBJ2-7, with D tentatively TRBD1 (5 bases). The CDR3 loop spans 15 amino acids. CDR1 and CDR2 from the germline V gene are SGHRS and YFSETQ. V dropped 0 bases and J dropped 7 bases, with 17 bases sitting between them. Here the CDR3 reads CASSLGGRRGREQYF. The DNA for the CDR3 is TGCGCCAGCAGCTTGGGGGGCAGGAGAGGCCGGGAGCAGTACTTC.

This sequence joins TRBV5-1 and TRBJ2-5; 8 bases fit TRBD1. Germline V gene sequence: CDR1 SGHRS, CDR2 YFSETQ. J gave up 5 bases and V 0 bases, and 6 bases lay outside the gene matches. CDR3 length equals 15 residues. CDR3 region: CASSLGTGSVETQYF. CDR3 coding DNA: TGCGCCAGCAGCTTGGGGACAGGGTCCGTGGAGACCCAGTACTTC.